The clone carrying this T cell receptor (beta chain) has more than one count but fewer than ten. V was shortened by 6 bases and J by 4 bases, with 9 bases between the two germline ends. The V gene's germline CDR1 is LGHDT and CDR2 YNNKEL (reference sequence). This CDR3 is 12 amino acids long. These data originate in a study of identical twins. The cDNA had a unique molecular identifier and a template-switch universal primer site. TCRdb fed the 5' RACE reads into MiXCR, producing one record per CDR3 protein. The repertoire holds a few hundred thousand distinct CDR3 sequences, roughly 15% seen once, with 0.44% in the top ten. Another study also made use of these data, one on yellow fever vaccine responses in identical twins.

The rearrangement links TRBV3-1 to TRBJ2-5, with D perhaps TRBD1 or TRBD2 (5 bases each). This clonotype was obtained from a woman between 18 and 29 years old in good health. The sample consisted of CD4+ T cells sorted from blood. The CDR3 DNA follows: TGTGCCAGCAGAGGGACGAGAGAGACCCAGTACTTC. As protein: CASRGTRETQYF.